These 21 T cell receptor beta chains originate from one sample sequenced in a study of glioma-infiltrating T cells. Using RNA template, CDR3s of TCR alpha and beta were amplified with iRepertoire arm-PCR. TCRdb reprocessed the multiplex PCR reads with MiXCR, giving one entry per CDR3 protein. The sample contains approximately 190,000 distinct CDR3 sequences, more than 30% of which appear only once. Source material: glioma tissue, nonneoplastic brain tissue, or PBMCs (not recorded which). Receptors originate from a human donor with low-grade glioma or glioblastoma, undergoing nonglioma brain surgery, or in good health (not recorded which).

This clonotype was observed many times. The chain is built from TRBV12-3 or TRBV12-4 and TRBJ1-1; D may be TRBD1 (6 bases). The V gene lost 5 bases and the J gene lost 1 base, with 11 bases spanning the gap. The CDR3 sequence is 14 residues long. The DNA of the CDR3 is TGTGCCAGCAGTCTTTCGGGGGCGAACACTGAAGCTTTCTTT. Translation: CASSLSGANTEAFF.

Notes on this clonotype: This clone may be a read error of a much larger clone one base away. This chain links TRBV19 with TRBJ2-1, with TRBD2 matching over 9 bases. Per the germline V gene, CDR1 is LNHDA and CDR2 is SQIVND (reference sequence). The CDR3 contains 14 residues. V trimming: 5 bases; J trimming: 3 bases; junction bases outside the gene matches: 2. The CDR3 loop is CASSCGRDYNEQFF. In DNA form, the CDR3 reads TGTGCCAGTAGTTGCGGGAGGGACTACAATGAGCAGTTCTTC. Full variable domain (rest looked up from reference TRBV19 and TRBJ2-1): DGGITQSPKYLFRKEGQNVTLSCEQNLNHDAMYWYRQDPGQGLRLIYYSQIVNDFQKGDIAEGYSVSREKKESFPLTVTSAQKNPTAFYLCASSCGRDYNEQFFGPGTRLTVL.

As concerns this clonotype: Given a much more abundant clone one base away, this may be a read error. This rearrangement joins TRBV7-9 to TRBJ1-2, with 9 nucleotides matching TRBD1. The CDR3 sequence is 15 residues long. With V trimmed by 5 bases and J by 4 bases, 8 bases remained unmatched. Germline V gives CDR1 SEHNR, CDR2 FQNEAQ (reference sequence). The CDR3 spells CASSITGGVPYGYTF. DNA for the CDR3: TGTGCCAGCAGCATCACAGGGGGCGTACCCTATGGCTACACCTTC. Together with reference TRBV7-9 and TRBJ1-2, the CDR3 gives the full variable domain: DTGVSQNPRHKITKRGQNVTFRCDPISEHNRLYWYRQTLGQGPEFLTYFQNEAQLEKSRLLSDRFSAERPKGSFSTLEIQRTEQGDSAMYLCASSITGGVPYGYTFGSGTRLTVV.

The sample holds many counts of this clonotype. This rearrangement joins TRBV7-6 to TRBJ2-1, with a possible D match to TRBD2 (6 bases). CDR1 SGHVS and CDR2 FNYEAQ come from the germline V gene. V was clipped by 5 bases and J by 0 bases, with 14 bases between them. The CDR3 runs to 16 residues. The CDR3 is CASSRISGGSYNEQFF. DNA of the CDR3: TGTGCCAGCAGCAGAATTAGCGGAGGCTCCTACAATGAGCAGTTCTTC.

This clonotype was seen ten or more times. The V call is TRBV12-3 or TRBV12-4, the J call TRBJ2-7, with D possibly matching TRBD1 (5 bases). This CDR3 has 13 amino acids. V lost 3 bases, J lost 7 bases, and 13 bases lay in between. The CDR3 sequence is CASSFGAILEQYF. The CDR3 nucleotides are TGTGCCAGCAGTTTTGGGGCCATCCTGGAGCAGTACTTC.

The V and J genes are TRBV2 and TRBJ2-7; D remains unclear. The length of the CDR3 is 13 residues. Per the germline V gene, CDR1 is SNHLY and CDR2 is FYNNEI. V lost 2 bases to trimming and J lost 3 bases, with 8 bases between them. The CDR3, as DNA: TGTGCCAGCAGTGAAAACTACCTCTACGAGCAGTACTTC. Its protein is CASSENYLYEQYF.

This clonotype was picked up many times. The gene calls are TRBV15 and TRBJ2-3, with D possibly matching TRBD1 (5 bases). CDR1 is LNHNV and CDR2 is YYDKDF in the germline V gene (reference sequence). The CDR3 is made up of 16 amino acids. V gave up 3 bases and J gave up 6 bases, with 19 bases separating them. As DNA, the CDR3 is TGTGCCACCAGCAGTATGAATCAGGGCCCCTCGGATACGCAGTATTTT. As protein: CATSSMNQGPSDTQYF.

Details on this clonotype: This may be a read error: a much more frequent sequence differs by one nucleotide. The chain carries TRBV11-2 and TRBJ1-1, with D unresolved. Trimming shortened V by 4 bases and J by 3 bases, and 9 bases separated the two germline ends. CDR1 is SGHAT, CDR2 FQNNGV, per germline. The CDR3 runs to 13 residues. The DNA of the CDR3 is TGTGCCAGCAGCTGGGAAGTGGACACTGAAGCTTTCTTT. Translated: CASSWEVDTEAFF.

There are many counts of this clonotype. The chain recombines TRBV19 with TRBJ2-7; 9 positions agree with TRBD1. The CDR3 has 15 residues. Germline CDR1 reads LNHDA; CDR2 reads SQIVND (reference sequence). With V trimmed by 6 bases and J by 2 bases, 8 bases remained unmatched. The CDR3 sequence: CASRRTGGPPYEQYF. The CDR3 DNA sequence: TGTGCCAGTAGGAGAACAGGGGGCCCCCCCTACGAGCAGTACTTC.

A word on this clonotype: A read error may explain this, as a much larger clone is one base away. V is TRBV29-1 and J is TRBJ2-3; weak D call: TRBD1 (6 bases). The CDR3 sequence is 14 residues long. Germline loops: CDR1 SQVTM, CDR2 ANQGSEA. CDR3 region: CSVHGTRGTYTQYF. The CDR3 nucleotides are TGCAGCGTTCACGGGACCAGGGGCACATATACGCAGTATTTT.

Concerning this clonotype: This may stem from a read error, because a much larger clone lies one nucleotide away. The rearrangement uses TRBV20-1 and TRBJ2-6; D may be TRBD1 (5 bases). CDR3 length: 17 residues. Germline assignment: CDR1 DFQATT and CDR2 SNEGSKA (reference sequence). CDR3 sequence reads: CSARDRPAKSGAKVLTF. CDR3 DNA: TGCAGTGCTAGAGATCGGCCGGCGAAATCTGGGGCCAAAGTCCTGACTTTC.

V gene TRBV4-2 combines with J gene TRBJ1-2, with 9 bases aligning to TRBD1. This CDR3 is built from 14 residues. Germline lookup yields CDR1 LGHNA and CDR2 YNFKEQ. With 5 bases clipped from V and 8 bases from J, the junction kept 9 bases outside the gene matches. The CDR3, as DNA: TGTGCCAGCAGCAATGGACAGGGGATTTGGGGCTACACCTTC. Amino acids: CASSNGQGIWGYTF.

This clonotype was observed at least ten times. This chain joins TRBV28 and TRBJ2-5; the match to TRBD1 covers 7 bases. V gave up 5 bases and J gave up 5 bases; unmatched junction bases: 5. Germline loops: CDR1 MDHEN, CDR2 SYDVKM. This CDR3 is built from 13 residues. The CDR3 DNA is TGTGCCAGCAGTCTACAGGGGATTGAGACCCAGTACTTC. It encodes CASSLQGIETQYF.

This clonotype has at least ten counts. This chain connects TRBV20-1 to TRBJ2-3; TRBD2 matches at 12 bases. Germline CDR1 is DFQATT and CDR2 is SNEGSKA (reference sequence). V was clipped by 5 bases and J by 5 bases; unmatched bases: 5. The CDR3 runs to 14 residues. Here the CDR3 DNA reads TGCAGTGCTCTAGCGGGAGGGCCTCAAGATACGCAGTATTTT. It yields the protein CSALAGGPQDTQYF.

The sample holds many counts of this clonotype. The rearrangement joins TRBV7-2 to TRBJ1-2; 9 positions agree with TRBD1. V shed 1 base, J shed 6 bases, and the junction held 0 bases outside the gene matches. The CDR3 runs to 13 residues. Per germline, CDR1 SGHTA and CDR2 FQGNSA. DNA of the CDR3: TGTGCCAGCAGCTTAGGGACAGGGGATGGCTACACCTTC. Residues: CASSLGTGDGYTF. The whole variable domain, remainder taken from reference TRBV7-2 and TRBJ1-2, is GAGVSQSPSNKVTEKGKDVELRCDPISGHTALYWYRQSLGQGLEFLIYFQGNSAPDKSGLPSDRFSAERTGGSVSTLTIQRTQQEDSAVYLCASSLGTGDGYTFGSGTRLTVV.

This clonotype was counted ten times or more. The gene calls are TRBV28 and TRBJ1-5; weak D call: TRBD1 (5 bases). CDR1 is MDHEN, CDR2 SYDVKM, per germline. Between the trimmed V and J ends, which lost 3 bases and 2 bases, there was a span of 11 bases. CDR3 length equals 15 residues. CDR3 sequence: CASSFDPGGNQPQHF. The CDR3 nucleotides are TGTGCCAGCAGTTTTGACCCGGGGGGCAATCAGCCCCAGCATTTT.

About this clonotype itself: A much larger clone differs from this one at a single base, so this may be a read error. This chain uses TRBV12-3 or TRBV12-4 with TRBJ2-3; D is uncertain. This CDR3 is built from 12 residues. The CDR3, as DNA: TGTGCCAGCAGTCAGATTCCAGATGCGCAGTATTTT. This translates into CASSQIPDAQYF.

About this clonotype itself: It may be a read error: a sequence one base away is much more abundant. V is TRBV6-6 and J is TRBJ2-3; D possibly uses TRBD1 or TRBD2 (6 bases each). The CDR3 loop spans 14 amino acids. CDR1 and CDR2 (germline): MNHNY, SVGAGI (reference sequence). Here the CDR3 DNA reads TGTGACAGCAGTCCTAGCGACAGGACAGATACGCAGTATTTT. Its protein is CDSSPSDRTDTQYF.

Points on this clonotype: This may be a read error: a much more frequent sequence differs by one nucleotide. The chain uses TRBV7-9 and TRBJ2-1; the D is unclear. The V gene's germline CDR1 is SEHNR and CDR2 FQNEAQ (reference sequence). V lost 2 bases and J 9 bases, leaving 11 bases between the germline ends. There are 13 residues in the CDR3. DNA of the CDR3: TGTGCCAGCAGCTTATGTTCCAACAGTGAGCAGTTCTTC. Residues: CASSLCSNSEQFF. Complete variable domain (other parts from reference TRBV7-9 and TRBJ2-1): DTGVSQNPRHKITKRGQNVTFRCDPISEHNRLYWYRQTLGQGPEFLTYFQNEAQLEKSRLLSDRFSAERPKGSFSTLEIQRTEQGDSAMYLCASSLCSNSEQFFGPGTRLTVL.

This clonotype was recorded many times. The rearrangement links TRBV20-1 to TRBJ1-1; D is perhaps TRBD1 (6 bases). The CDR3 consists of 15 residues. Germline CDR1 and CDR2: DFQATT and SNEGSKA (reference sequence). Trimming stripped 0 bases from V and 3 bases from J, with 14 bases between. This CDR3 reads CSARDTGAQDTEAFF. In DNA, the CDR3 is TGCAGTGCTAGAGATACGGGGGCGCAGGACACTGAAGCTTTCTTT.

Notes on this clonotype: At one end, the junction sequence differs from germline, possibly due to a read error. The chain is built from TRBV27 and TRBJ2-3; tentatively, D is TRBD2 (7 bases). The CDR3 consists of 16 residues. CDR1 and CDR2 (germline): MNHEY, SMNVEV (reference sequence). The CDR3 coding sequence is TGTGCCAGCAGTCCGGTTTCGGGGGGCAGCACAAATACGCAGTATTTT. This codes for CASSPVSGGSTNTQYF.